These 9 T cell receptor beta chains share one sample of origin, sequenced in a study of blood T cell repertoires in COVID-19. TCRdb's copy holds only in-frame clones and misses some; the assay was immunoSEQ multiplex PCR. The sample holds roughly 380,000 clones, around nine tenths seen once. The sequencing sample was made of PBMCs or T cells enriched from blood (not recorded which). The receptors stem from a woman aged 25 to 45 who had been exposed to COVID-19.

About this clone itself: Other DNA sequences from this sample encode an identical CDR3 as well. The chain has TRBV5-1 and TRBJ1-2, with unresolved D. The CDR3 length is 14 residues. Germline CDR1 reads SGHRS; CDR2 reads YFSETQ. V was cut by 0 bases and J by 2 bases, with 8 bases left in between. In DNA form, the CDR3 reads TGCGCCAGCAGCTTGGACAGAGAGAACTATGGCTACACCTTC. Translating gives CASSLDRENYGYTF.

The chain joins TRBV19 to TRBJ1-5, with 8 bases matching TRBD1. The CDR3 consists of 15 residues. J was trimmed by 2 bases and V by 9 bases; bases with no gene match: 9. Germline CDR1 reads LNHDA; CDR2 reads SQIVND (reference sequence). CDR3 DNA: TGTGCCAGCTCCCTCACGGGACAGGGCAATCAGCCCCAGCATTTT. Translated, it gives CASSLTGQGNQPQHF.

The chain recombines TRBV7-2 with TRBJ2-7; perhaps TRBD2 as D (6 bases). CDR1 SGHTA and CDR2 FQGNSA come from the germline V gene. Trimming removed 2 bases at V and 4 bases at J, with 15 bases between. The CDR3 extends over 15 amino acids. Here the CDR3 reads CASSLWGGKEYEQYF. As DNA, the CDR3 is TGTGCCAGCAGCTTATGGGGCGGGAAGGAGTACGAGCAGTACTTC.

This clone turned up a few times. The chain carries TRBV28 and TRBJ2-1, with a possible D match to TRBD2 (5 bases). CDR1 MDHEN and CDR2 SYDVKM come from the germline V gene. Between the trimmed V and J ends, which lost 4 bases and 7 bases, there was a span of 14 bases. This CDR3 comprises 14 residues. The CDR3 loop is CASSSLSGSNEQFF. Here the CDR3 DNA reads TGTGCCAGCAGTTCCTTATCGGGAAGTAATGAGCAGTTCTTC.

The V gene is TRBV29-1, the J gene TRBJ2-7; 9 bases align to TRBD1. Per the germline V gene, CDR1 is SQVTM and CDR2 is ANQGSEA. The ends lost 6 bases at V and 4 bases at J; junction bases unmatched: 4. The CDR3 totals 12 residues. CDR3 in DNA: TGCAGCGTGGGACAGGGTAATTACGAGCAGTACTTC. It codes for CSVGQGNYEQYF.

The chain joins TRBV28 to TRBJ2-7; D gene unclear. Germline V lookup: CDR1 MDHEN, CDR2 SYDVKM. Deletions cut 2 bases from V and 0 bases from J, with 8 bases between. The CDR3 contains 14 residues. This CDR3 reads CASSLAGSSYEQYF. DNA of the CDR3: TGTGCCAGCAGTTTAGCAGGAAGCTCCTACGAGCAGTACTTC.

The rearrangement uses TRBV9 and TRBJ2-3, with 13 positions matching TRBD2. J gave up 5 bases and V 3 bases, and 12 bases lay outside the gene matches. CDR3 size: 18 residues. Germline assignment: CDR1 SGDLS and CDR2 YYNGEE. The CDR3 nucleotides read TGTGCCAGCAGCGCCCGGACTAGCGGGAGTGATGTCTTAGATACGCAGTATTTT. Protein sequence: CASSARTSGSDVLDTQYF.

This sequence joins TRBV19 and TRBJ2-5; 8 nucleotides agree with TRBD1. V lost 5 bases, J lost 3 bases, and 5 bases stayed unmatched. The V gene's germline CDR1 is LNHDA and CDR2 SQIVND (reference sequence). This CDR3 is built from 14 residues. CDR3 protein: CASSQGATKETQYF. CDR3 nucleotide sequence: TGTGCCAGTAGTCAGGGGGCGACAAAAGAGACCCAGTACTTC.

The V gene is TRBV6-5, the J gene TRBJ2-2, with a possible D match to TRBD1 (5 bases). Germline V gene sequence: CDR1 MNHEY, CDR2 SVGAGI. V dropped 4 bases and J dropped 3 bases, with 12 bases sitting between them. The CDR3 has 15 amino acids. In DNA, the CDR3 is TGTGCCAGCAGTTTTCAGGGTCCGGACACCGGGGAGCTGTTTTTT. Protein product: CASSFQGPDTGELFF.